This T cell receptor beta chain comes out of a study of T cell repertoires in breast cancer. Whole-study context: Samples averaged approximately 500,000 sequences and about 10 reads per cell. Study outcomes and limitations: Seven or more patient tumors shared over 15 TCR pairs rarely seen in control blood. Varied nucleotide sequences encoding shared TCRs suggest antigen-driven selection and expansion.

The expanded emulsion RT-PCR method captured paired alpha and beta chains from CD8+ T cells. Overnight incubation in 10 IU/mL IL-2 followed CD8 positive selection of the T cells. Regarding this clonotype: Its antigen is not identified. A much more abundant neighbour one base away suggests this may be a read error.

Unpaired genes were suppressed by blocking oligonucleotides during a second nested PCR. TCRdb independently ran MiXCR on the emulsion pairing reads; one entry per CDR3 protein. The sample yields nearly 40,000 distinct CDR3 sequences, about 41% seen once. This CDR3 has 12 amino acids. Germline values: CDR1 MNHNS, CDR2 SASEGT. The chain is built from TRBV6-1 and TRBJ2-1, with unresolved D. The receptor was isolated from a pool of human donors with breast cancer or a healthy control (not recorded which). The specimen was CD8+ T cells. CDR3 sequence (DNA): TGTGCCAGCAGTGGACTGGGCGATGAGCAGTCCTTC. Translating it yields CASSGLGDEQSF.